These 31 T cell receptor beta chains were all obtained from the same sample, sequenced in a study of blood T cell repertoires in COVID-19. Only in-frame clones appear in the TCRdb table, and some are missing; sequencing was by immunoSEQ multiplex PCR. Of around 170,000 clones listed, roughly 87% are singletons. Sequences were obtained from PBMCs or T cells enriched from blood (not recorded which). The receptor source for this set is a woman aged 50 to 60 who had recovered from COVID-19.

The rearrangement uses TRBV18 and TRBJ1-2; D is ambiguous. Trimming removed 3 bases from V and 6 bases from J, with 11 bases in between. Germline CDR1 KGHSH, CDR2 LQKENI. The CDR3 is made up of 13 amino acids. Here the CDR3 DNA reads TGTGCCAGCTCACCGTCACAGATAGATGGCTACACCTTC. Translating it yields CASSPSQIDGYTF.

The V and J genes are TRBV6-5 and TRBJ1-2, with 8 positions matching TRBD1. The CDR3 sequence is 14 residues long. In germline, CDR1 is MNHEY, CDR2 SVGAGI. The junction had 9 bases not matched to a gene; V was cut back by 8 bases and J by 4 bases. The CDR3 protein is CASPVDRAPYGYTF. The DNA for the CDR3 is TGTGCCAGCCCCGTGGACAGGGCACCCTATGGCTACACCTTC.

The genes are TRBV7-2 and TRBJ2-3, with 7 positions matching TRBD1. Germline loops: CDR1 SGHTA, CDR2 FQGNSA. CDR3 length: 14 amino acids. V was pared by 3 bases and J by 4 bases, with 4 bases of the junction left unmatched. The CDR3 is CASSFDRVPDTQYF. CDR3 nucleotides: TGTGCCAGCAGCTTCGACAGGGTCCCAGATACGCAGTATTTT. The whole variable domain, filled in from reference TRBV7-2 and TRBJ2-3, reads GAGVSQSPSNKVTEKGKDVELRCDPISGHTALYWYRQSLGQGLEFLIYFQGNSAPDKSGLPSDRFSAERTGGSVSTLTIQRTQQEDSAVYLCASSFDRVPDTQYFGPGTRLTVL.

This clone has a handful of counts. V gene TRBV27 combines with J gene TRBJ2-7; the D gene is possibly TRBD2 (6 bases). The CDR3 consists of 13 residues. Germline V lookup: CDR1 MNHEY, CDR2 SMNVEV (reference sequence). V lost 6 bases and J 2 bases, leaving 11 bases between the germline ends. As DNA, the CDR3 is TGTGCCAGCAGAGGGGACTCAACCTACGAGCAGTACTTC. It codes for CASRGDSTYEQYF.

The chain employs TRBV6-5 and TRBJ2-7, with a possible D match to TRBD1 (5 bases). CDR1 and CDR2 from the germline V gene are MNHEY and SVGAGI. This CDR3 has 14 residues. The V gene lost 11 bases and the J gene lost 1 base, with 18 bases spanning the gap. CDR3 region: CAAVIGQGSYEQYF. CDR3 in DNA: TGTGCCGCCGTAATAGGCCAGGGTTCCTACGAGCAGTACTTC.

The chain uses TRBV5-1 and TRBJ1-1; TRBD1 is a possible D gene (5 bases). CDR1 and CDR2 from the germline V gene are SGHRS and YFSETQ. The CDR3 runs to 13 residues. With 4 bases removed from V and 3 bases from J, the gap between germline ends came to 10 bases. The CDR3 sequence: CASSPDIDTEAFF. CDR3 bases: TGCGCCAGCAGCCCGGACATCGACACTGAAGCTTTCTTT.

The chain is built from TRBV5-1 and TRBJ2-2, with 9 bases fitting TRBD2. This CDR3 comprises 16 residues. The V gene's germline CDR1 is SGHRS and CDR2 YFSETQ. Trimming removed 0 bases from V and 2 bases from J; junction bases left unmatched: 2. The CDR3 DNA sequence: TGCGCCAGCAGCTTGGTGGGACTAGCTAACACCGGGGAGCTGTTTTTT. Translating gives CASSLVGLANTGELFF.

This chain uses TRBV19 with TRBJ1-1; D call uncertain. The germline CDR1 and CDR2 sequences are LNHDA and SQIVND (reference sequence). The V end was cut by 7 bases, the J end by 7 bases, with 10 bases between. This CDR3 is built from 11 residues. This CDR3 is CASILRNEAFF. CDR3 in DNA: TGTGCCAGTATCTTGAGGAATGAAGCTTTCTTT.

V and J are TRBV29-1 and TRBJ2-7; D is perhaps TRBD2 (6 bases). V lost 4 bases and J lost 5, with 18 bases in between. This CDR3 has 14 residues. Germline V CDR1 and CDR2: SQVTM, ANQGSEA. CDR3 DNA: TGCAGCGTTGCCCGGGACTCTTCCGCCGACGAGCAGTACTTC. The encoded protein is CSVARDSSADEQYF.

The rearrangement uses TRBV4-1 and TRBJ2-7, with 8 bases that match TRBD1. The CDR3 contains 15 residues. V lost 0 bases and J lost 7; bases outside the gene matches: 8. In germline, CDR1 is MGHRA, CDR2 YSYEKL. This CDR3 is CASSQESRDRQEQYF. The DNA for the CDR3 is TGCGCCAGCAGCCAAGAATCCCGGGACAGGCAGGAGCAGTACTTC.

The chain combines TRBV19 with TRBJ2-7; 9 bases map to TRBD1. The CDR3 has 15 residues. CDR1 and CDR2 from the germline V gene are LNHDA and SQIVND (reference sequence). V trimming: 9 bases; J trimming: 6 bases; junction bases outside the gene matches: 15. CDR3 residues: CARGGQGTDGSEQYF. CDR3 nucleotide sequence: TGTGCCAGAGGGGGACAGGGTACGGACGGGAGCGAGCAGTACTTC.

This rearrangement joins TRBV7-9 to TRBJ2-7; a possible D gene is TRBD2 (7 bases). There are 15 residues in the CDR3. In germline, CDR1 is SEHNR, CDR2 FQNEAQ (reference sequence). Trimming took off 1 base at V and 5 bases at J, with 15 bases between the two ends. In nucleotides, the CDR3 is TGTGCCAGCAGCTTAGGCGGGGGCAGGGTCAACGAGCAGTACTTC. Residues: CASSLGGGRVNEQYF.

The chain carries TRBV6-2 or TRBV6-3 and TRBJ1-5; D unclear. The CDR3 is 13 amino acids. V lost 6 bases and J 7 bases, leaving 13 bases between the germline ends. Germline loops: CDR1 MNHEY, CDR2 SVGEGT. The DNA for the CDR3 is TGTGCCAGCAGCGTTACGAGTCACCAGCCCCAGCATTTT. Translation: CASSVTSHQPQHF.

The chain couples TRBV3-1 (or the pseudogene TRBV3-2) to TRBJ2-7; 9 bases map to TRBD1. CDR3 length: 14 residues. The V gene's germline CDR1 is LGHDT and CDR2 YNNKEL (reference sequence). Losses at the gene ends were 5 bases for V and 1 base for J; bases not matched to a gene: 3. CDR3 sequence (DNA): TGTGCCAGCAGCGGTGGGACAGGGTCCTACGAGCAGTACTTC. Translation: CASSGGTGSYEQYF.

The rearrangement joins TRBV27 to TRBJ2-3; D is perhaps TRBD1 (6 bases). Germline V CDR1 and CDR2: MNHEY, SMNVEV (reference sequence). V was shortened by 6 bases and J by 6 bases, with 19 bases between the two germline ends. The CDR3 is 15 residues long. The DNA for the CDR3 is TGTGCCAGCAGCCGGTTGGCAGGGGCTTGGGATACGCAGTATTTT. It translates to CASSRLAGAWDTQYF.

The chain has TRBV24-1 and TRBJ1-2; no clear D. V dropped 4 bases and J dropped 6 bases, with 14 bases sitting between them. The CDR3 is 14 amino acids. Germline V lookup: CDR1 KGHDR, CDR2 SFDVKD. CDR3 sequence: CATSDQYVADGYTF. The CDR3, as DNA: TGTGCCACCAGTGACCAGTACGTCGCGGATGGCTACACCTTC.

The rearrangement uses TRBV11-2 and TRBJ2-5; 9 nucleotides agree with TRBD1. With 5 bases clipped from V and 6 bases from J, the junction kept 4 bases outside the gene matches. The V gene's germline CDR1 is SGHAT and CDR2 FQNNGV. This CDR3 spans 13 amino acids. CDR3 nucleotides: TGTGCCAGCAGCACCGGACAGGGGAAGACCCAGTACTTC. Translated: CASSTGQGKTQYF. Full variable domain (missing parts from reference TRBV11-2 and TRBJ2-5): EAGVAQSPRYKIIEKRQSVAFWCNPISGHATLYWYQQILGQGPKLLIQFQNNGVVDDSQLPKDRFSAERLKGVDSTLKIQPAKLEDSAVYLCASSTGQGKTQYFGPGTRLLVL.

In its sample, this clone was seen once. This chain links TRBV6-1 with TRBJ2-5; tentatively, D is TRBD2 (5 bases). Germline CDR1 MNHNS, CDR2 SASEGT. The V and J ends lost 2 bases and 2 bases respectively, with 9 bases between them. This CDR3 region has 14 residues. The CDR3 reads CASSEWGVQETQYF. CDR3 in DNA: TGTGCCAGCAGTGAATGGGGAGTTCAAGAGACCCAGTACTTC.

This clone was picked up one time. The chain recombines TRBV5-1 with TRBJ1-5; possible D gene TRBD1, 5 bases. CDR3 length equals 15 residues. The V end lost 1 base, the J end lost 5 bases, and 13 bases lay between the germline ends. Germline lookup yields CDR1 SGHRS and CDR2 YFSETQ. The CDR3 region has the DNA TGCGCCAGCAGCTTGACCCCAGCGGGGGATCAGCCCCAGCATTTT. This translates into CASSLTPAGDQPQHF.

The rearrangement uses TRBV7-2 and TRBJ1-3, with TRBD1 matching over 7 bases. With 4 bases clipped from V and 4 bases from J, the junction kept 4 bases outside the gene matches. Germline CDR1 SGHTA, CDR2 FQGNSA. CDR3 length: 14 residues. The CDR3 here is CASSSTGLGNTIYF. The DNA of the CDR3 is TGTGCCAGCAGCTCGACAGGGTTAGGAAACACCATATATTTT.

This clone was counted a few times. V is TRBV28 and J is TRBJ1-5; a weak D match, TRBD1 (5 bases). V was shortened by 6 bases and J by 2 bases, with 11 bases between the two germline ends. This CDR3 region has 14 residues. CDR1 and CDR2 from the germline V gene are MDHEN and SYDVKM. In nucleotides, the CDR3 is TGTGCCAGCAGCTCTACGGGGGGCAATCAGCCCCAGCATTTT. It encodes CASSSTGGNQPQHF.

The chain couples TRBV19 to TRBJ1-5, with 8 bases that match TRBD1. The length of the CDR3 is 15 residues. Trimming removed 5 bases from V and 0 bases from J; junction bases left unmatched: 3. The V gene's germline CDR1 is LNHDA and CDR2 SQIVND (reference sequence). The CDR3 DNA follows: TGTGCCAGTAGTGGACAGGGCTATAGCAATCAGCCCCAGCATTTT. Protein sequence: CASSGQGYSNQPQHF.

V usage is TRBV3-1 (or the pseudogene TRBV3-2) and J usage is TRBJ1-2; no reliable D call. Trimming took off 4 bases at V and 8 bases at J, with 8 bases between the two ends. Germline loops: CDR1 LGHDT, CDR2 YNNKEL (reference sequence). This CDR3 contains 11 residues. The CDR3 loop reads CASSRGLGYTF. DNA of the CDR3: TGTGCCAGCAGCCGAGGGCTGGGCTACACCTTC.

The chain joins TRBV7-9 to TRBJ1-3; D remains unclear. Germline lookup yields CDR1 SEHNR and CDR2 FQNEAQ (reference sequence). CDR3 length equals 13 residues. The germline V and J ends were trimmed by 5 bases and 7 bases, with 12 bases remaining between them. The CDR3 coding sequence is TGTGCCAGCAGCGCCGGGAAGTCTAACACCATATATTTT. Protein sequence: CASSAGKSNTIYF.

In this sample, this clone turned up once. This sequence joins TRBV18 and TRBJ2-7; tentative D call: TRBD1 (6 bases). With 0 bases removed from V and 4 bases from J, the gap between germline ends came to 13 bases. Germline CDR1 and CDR2: KGHSH and LQKENI. There are 15 residues in the CDR3. The DNA of the CDR3 is TGTGCCAGCTCACCACCCTGGACAGACGGGTACGAGCAGTACTTC. Residues: CASSPPWTDGYEQYF.

The chain combines TRBV21-1 with TRBJ1-5; no check of the table's D call, TRBD1, against the DNA was made. TRBV21-1 constitutes a pseudogene. The CDR3 is made up of 17 amino acids. The CDR3 nucleotides read TGTGCCAGCAGCAGGACGGGACAGGGACCCTGCAATCAGCCCCAGCATTTT. Translation gives CASSRTGQGPCNQPQHF.

The V and J genes are TRBV9 and TRBJ2-3; 9 nucleotides align to TRBD2. With 0 bases clipped from V and 0 bases from J, the junction kept 11 bases outside the gene matches. This CDR3 has 19 residues. CDR1 is SGDLS, CDR2 YYNGEE, per germline. CDR3 coding DNA: TGTGCCAGCAGCGTAGACCCTACACTAGCGGGTGCTAGCACAGATACGCAGTATTTT. It codes for CASSVDPTLAGASTDTQYF. Variable domain in full (rest from reference TRBV9 and TRBJ2-3): DSGVTQTPKHLITATGQRVTLRCSPRSGDLSVYWYQQSLDQGLQFLIQYYNGEERAKGNILERFSAQQFPDLHSELNLSSLELGDSALYFCASSVDPTLAGASTDTQYFGPGTRLTVL.

V and J are TRBV2 and TRBJ1-2; 10 bases line up with TRBD1. The CDR3 consists of 13 residues. Per the germline V gene, CDR1 is SNHLY and CDR2 is FYNNEI. V trimming: 6 bases; J trimming: 6 bases; junction bases outside the gene matches: 4. The CDR3 loop is CASRRTGGDGYTF. CDR3 sequence (DNA): TGTGCCAGCAGGCGGACAGGGGGAGATGGCTACACCTTC.

The chain joins TRBV28 to TRBJ1-5; D perhaps matches TRBD1 (6 bases). Trimming cost V 6 bases and J 3 bases, with 12 bases left between them. CDR1 is MDHEN and CDR2 is SYDVKM in the germline V gene. The CDR3 extends over 14 amino acids. CDR3 nucleotide sequence: TGTGCCAGCAGCCGGACAGAAAACAATCAGCCCCAGCATTTT. This translates into CASSRTENNQPQHF.

This clone was recorded a few times. The chain combines TRBV10-3 with TRBJ2-7; TRBD2 matches 13 bases. CDR3 length equals 16 residues. Looked up from germline, CDR1 is ENHRY and CDR2 is SYGVKD. With V trimmed by 3 bases and J by 3 bases, 5 bases remained unmatched. The chain's CDR3 is CAISDARTSGSYEQYF. The CDR3 DNA follows: TGTGCCATCAGTGACGCGCGGACTAGCGGGAGCTACGAGCAGTACTTC.

The J gene is TRBJ2-7, the V gene TRBV19, with D possibly being TRBD1 (6 bases). This CDR3 region has 15 residues. CDR1 is LNHDA, CDR2 SQIVND, per germline (reference sequence). The V end lost 3 bases, the J end lost 0 bases, and 12 bases lay between the germline ends. This CDR3 is CASSMRAGASYEQYF. The CDR3 DNA reads TGTGCCAGTAGTATGAGGGCAGGGGCCTCCTACGAGCAGTACTTC.